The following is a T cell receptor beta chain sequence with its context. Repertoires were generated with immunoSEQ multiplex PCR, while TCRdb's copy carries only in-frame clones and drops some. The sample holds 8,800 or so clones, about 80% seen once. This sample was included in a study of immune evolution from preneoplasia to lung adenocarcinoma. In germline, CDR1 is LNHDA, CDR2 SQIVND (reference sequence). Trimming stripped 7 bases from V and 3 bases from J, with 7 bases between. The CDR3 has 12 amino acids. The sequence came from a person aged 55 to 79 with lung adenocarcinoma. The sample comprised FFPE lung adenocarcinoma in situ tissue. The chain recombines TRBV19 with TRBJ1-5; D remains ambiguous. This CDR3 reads CASNSYNQPQHF. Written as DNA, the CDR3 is TGTGCCAGTAACAGCTACAATCAGCCCCAGCATTTT.